These 19 T cell receptor beta chains were all obtained from the same sample, sequenced in a study of T cell responses to AZD1222 COVID-19 vaccine. Here immunoSEQ multiplex PCR was the method, and the copy in TCRdb shows in-frame clones only, minus some. The sample lists roughly 200,000 clones, 94% occurring once. Source: peripheral blood, taken 28 days after the second dose of the MenACWY control vaccine. Receptor source: an adult who received the MenACWY meningococcal vaccine as a control.

This rearrangement joins TRBV5-1 to TRBJ2-5; D might be TRBD2 (6 bases). Trimming took off 4 bases at V and 2 bases at J, with 9 bases between the two ends. There are 13 residues in the CDR3. Per the germline V gene, CDR1 is SGHRS and CDR2 is YFSETQ. In DNA, the CDR3 is TGCGCCAGCAGCCGGGACTCACAAGAGACCCAGTACTTC. Translating it yields CASSRDSQETQYF.

The chain employs TRBV7-3 and TRBJ1-1; D is perhaps TRBD1 (6 bases). The V and J ends lost 2 bases and 1 base respectively, with 8 bases between them. Germline V CDR1 and CDR2: SGHTA, FQGTGA. CDR3 length: 14 amino acids. Here the CDR3 reads CASSLGGANTEAFF. As DNA, the CDR3 is TGTGCCAGCAGCTTAGGGGGCGCGAACACTGAAGCTTTCTTT.

The rearrangement uses TRBV9 and TRBJ1-1; D might be TRBD1 (6 bases). V dropped 3 bases and J dropped 5 bases, with 17 bases sitting between them. This CDR3 has 15 amino acids. Per germline, CDR1 SGDLS and CDR2 YYNGEE. The CDR3 loop reads CASSAGGGRATEAFF. The CDR3 DNA is TGTGCCAGCAGCGCCGGAGGGGGGAGGGCGACTGAAGCTTTCTTT. Using reference TRBV9 and TRBJ1-1 for the parts outside the CDR3, the full variable domain is DSGVTQTPKHLITATGQRVTLRCSPRSGDLSVYWYQQSLDQGLQFLIQYYNGEERAKGNILERFSAQQFPDLHSELNLSSLELGDSALYFCASSAGGGRATEAFFGQGTRLTVV.

This chain uses TRBV3-1 (or the pseudogene TRBV3-2) with TRBJ2-5, with TRBD2 identical over 8 bases. Germline-derived CDR1 and CDR2 are LGHDT and YNNKEL (reference sequence). V was clipped by 8 bases and J by 2 bases; unmatched bases: 10. The CDR3 loop spans 15 amino acids. In nucleotides, the CDR3 is TGTGCCAGCGGTCGGGGGGGCGCAAGGCAAGAGACCCAGTACTTC. It encodes CASGRGGARQETQYF.

This clone was picked up one time. The J gene is TRBJ1-5, the V gene TRBV7-8, with no clear D. V lost 5 bases to trimming and J lost 4 bases, with 9 bases between them. The CDR3 sequence is 13 residues long. Germline V gives CDR1 SGHVS, CDR2 FQNEAQ. CDR3 sequence (DNA): TGTGCCAGCAGCCCCGGCCGGAATCAGCCCCAGCATTTT. Protein sequence: CASSPGRNQPQHF.

This rearrangement joins TRBV28 to TRBJ1-6; D remains unclear. V was cut by 5 bases and J by 0 bases, with 11 bases left in between. The CDR3 loop spans 16 amino acids. Germline V gives CDR1 MDHEN, CDR2 SYDVKM. The CDR3: CASSGRLSSYNSPLHF. CDR3 nucleotides: TGTGCCAGCAGTGGCAGGCTAAGCTCCTATAATTCACCCCTCCACTTT.

This chain uses TRBV19 with TRBJ2-7; D uncertain. V was trimmed by 5 bases and J by 2 bases, leaving 7 bases between them. CDR3 length equals 12 residues. Looked up from germline, CDR1 is LNHDA and CDR2 is SQIVND (reference sequence). CDR3 bases: TGTGCCAGTAGTTCCCCCGCCTACGAGCAGTACTTC. Encoded protein: CASSSPAYEQYF.

The V and J genes are TRBV27 and TRBJ2-7, with D unclear. CDR1 is MNHEY, CDR2 SMNVEV, per germline (reference sequence). CDR3 length: 14 amino acids. V lost 6 bases and J lost 4, with 16 bases in between. For the CDR3, the DNA is TGTGCCAGCAGGAACGCGCTCCTGGGATACGAGCAGTACTTC. Translation gives CASRNALLGYEQYF.

V gene TRBV30 combines with J gene TRBJ2-7, with TRBD2 matching 11 bases. The CDR3 extends over 16 amino acids. Unmatched junction bases numbered 8, after V lost 1 base and J lost 3 bases. Germline V gives CDR1 GTSNPN, CDR2 SVGIG (reference sequence). CDR3 sequence (DNA): TGTGCCTGGAGTGGGGTGGCCGGGACTAGCGGCTACGAGCAGTACTTC. It specifies CAWSGVAGTSGYEQYF.

The chain couples TRBV9 to TRBJ2-2; 7 nucleotides agree with TRBD1. The V gene's germline CDR1 is SGDLS and CDR2 YYNGEE. This CDR3 contains 15 residues. Unmatched junction bases numbered 8, after V lost 2 bases and J lost 7 bases. CDR3 in amino acids: CASSVQTGKDGELFF. The CDR3 nucleotides are TGTGCCAGCAGCGTGCAGACAGGGAAGGACGGGGAGCTGTTTTTT.

The chain carries TRBV2 and TRBJ1-6, with D perhaps TRBD1 (5 bases). The germline V gene encodes CDR1 SNHLY and CDR2 FYNNEI. The CDR3 runs to 13 residues. Between the trimmed V and J ends, which lost 5 bases and 10 bases, there was a span of 12 bases. The CDR3 DNA reads as TGTGCCAGCAGTCGGGGGATTGGATCACCCCTCCACTTT. It translates to CASSRGIGSPLHF.

V and J are TRBV24-1 and TRBJ2-2; D not resolved. Germline V gene sequence: CDR1 KGHDR, CDR2 SFDVKD. Trimming pared 4 bases from V and 1 base from J, leaving 3 bases between. The CDR3 has 13 residues. The DNA for the CDR3 is TGTGCCACCAGTGACCAGAACACCGGGGAGCTGTTTTTT. Protein: CATSDQNTGELFF.

The rearrangement links TRBV28 to TRBJ1-1; TRBD1 matches 11 bases. The CDR3 is 14 amino acids. Germline-derived CDR1 and CDR2 are MDHEN and SYDVKM. Trimming removed 6 bases from V and 4 bases from J; junction bases left unmatched: 4. The CDR3: CASRRTGGRTEAFF. CDR3 DNA: TGTGCCAGCAGGAGGACAGGGGGCCGCACTGAAGCTTTCTTT.

The chain is built from TRBV11-2 and TRBJ2-7, with 7 bases aligning to TRBD2. J lost 5 bases, V lost 5 bases, and 3 bases had no gene match. The CDR3 length is 12 residues. In germline, CDR1 is SGHAT, CDR2 FQNNGV. CDR3 sequence: CASSPSGDEQYF. CDR3 sequence (DNA): TGTGCCAGCAGCCCCAGCGGGGACGAGCAGTACTTC. Supplemented by reference TRBV11-2 and TRBJ2-7, the full variable domain reads EAGVAQSPRYKIIEKRQSVAFWCNPISGHATLYWYQQILGQGPKLLIQFQNNGVVDDSQLPKDRFSAERLKGVDSTLKIQPAKLEDSAVYLCASSPSGDEQYFGPGTRLTVT.

This chain links TRBV18 with TRBJ1-6, with 10 bases identical to TRBD1. Germline CDR1 reads KGHSH; CDR2 reads LQKENI. J was trimmed by 8 bases and V by 3 bases; bases with no gene match: 1. The CDR3 loop spans 14 amino acids. CDR3 sequence (DNA): TGTGCCAGCTCACCCGGGACAGGGGATTCACCCCTCCACTTT. This encodes CASSPGTGDSPLHF.

The chain joins TRBV5-1 to TRBJ2-7; D is ambiguous. The CDR3 is 13 amino acids. Germline loops: CDR1 SGHRS, CDR2 YFSETQ. V shed 1 base and J shed 5 bases, with 10 bases lying between them. CDR3 in amino acids: CASSLLSEDEQYF. CDR3 DNA sequence: TGCGCCAGCAGCTTGTTGTCAGAAGACGAGCAGTACTTC.

The V and J genes are TRBV11-2 and TRBJ2-2; 8 bases agree with TRBD1. CDR1 and CDR2 from the germline V gene are SGHAT and FQNNGV. Germline trimming cut 3 bases from V and 3 bases from J; bases unmatched to any gene: 0. The CDR3 runs to 14 residues. DNA of the CDR3: TGTGCCAGCAGCTTGGGACAGGACACCGGGGAGCTGTTTTTT. This sequence encodes CASSLGQDTGELFF.

The rearrangement links TRBV15 to TRBJ2-3, with D perhaps matching TRBD1 (6 bases). The CDR3 contains 14 residues. Germline CDR1 and CDR2: LNHNV and YYDKDF (reference sequence). V lost 7 bases to trimming and J lost 2 bases, with 13 bases between them. The CDR3 reads CATNNRAFTDTQYF. CDR3 nucleotides: TGTGCCACCAATAACAGGGCCTTCACAGATACGCAGTATTTT.

The gene calls are TRBV3-1 (or the pseudogene TRBV3-2) and TRBJ1-1; D is perhaps TRBD1 (5 bases). Looked up from germline, CDR1 is LGHDT and CDR2 is YNNKEL (reference sequence). V was shortened by 2 bases and J by 6 bases, with 13 bases between the two germline ends. The CDR3 length is 14 residues. CDR3: CASSQSQGFSEAFF. As DNA, the CDR3 is TGTGCCAGCAGCCAATCCCAGGGTTTCTCTGAAGCTTTCTTT.